This TCR beta chain was documented in a study of control samples from healthy donors and cancer patients. Assay: immunoSEQ multiplex PCR; the TCRdb copy retains only in-frame clones and omits some. The data show some 150,000 clones, with around 90% seen just once and roughly 3.2% held by the top ten. Trimming removed 4 bases from V and 1 base from J, with 21 bases in between. Germline V gives CDR1 SGHDT, CDR2 YYEEEE. This CDR3 has 17 residues. The sequenced sample was blood. The sequence derives from a man aged 25-45 years in good health. The chain recombines TRBV5-6 with TRBJ2-7, with D perhaps matching TRBD2 (6 bases). For the CDR3, the DNA is TGTGCCAGCAGCGCGCGGGGTCTAAGGAGTGAGTCCTACGAGCAGTACTTC. Translating gives CASSARGLRSESYEQYF.